This entry is about one T cell receptor beta chain. The antigen remains unidentified. The method was immunoSEQ multiplex PCR; TCRdb's version includes in-frame clones alone and lacks a portion of them. Here the sample spans about 110,000 clones, 89% being singletons. This sample was included in a study of T cell responses to AZD1222 COVID-19 vaccine. Study outcomes and limitations: Possibly, clonal diversity was underestimated; donors were largely white British and included more females. Only a handful of AZD1222 recipients were seropositive at baseline. Nearly half of spike-specific TCRs reportedly target unmutated variant regions. Spike-specific TCR depth and breadth grew after two AZD1222 doses.

CDR3 length equals 16 residues. Trimming at V came to 6 bases and at J to 3 bases, leaving 10 bases not matched to a gene. CDR1 MDHEN and CDR2 SYDVKM come from the germline V gene. The sequence derives from an adult in good health. The chain recombines TRBV28 with TRBJ2-1; 8 bases line up with TRBD1. Specimen: peripheral blood, collected on day 0 of MenACWY control vaccination. CDR3 sequence (DNA): TGTGCCAGCAGCTATCCGGGACAGGTGGGCTACAATGAGCAGTTCTTC. The encoded protein is CASSYPGQVGYNEQFF. The whole variable domain, filled in from reference TRBV28 and TRBJ2-1, reads DVKVTQSSRYLVKRTGEKVFLECVQDMDHENMFWYRQDPGLGLRLIYFSYDVKMKEKGDIPEGYSVSREKKERFSLILESASTNQTSMYLCASSYPGQVGYNEQFFGPGTRLTVL.